The 13 T cell receptor beta chains in this list originate from one sample, sequenced in a study of graft-versus-host responses after intestinal transplantation. Antigen specificity for these receptors is unknown. The table came from immunoSEQ multiplex PCR; TCRdb's copy has only in-frame clones and leaves some out. The data contain 96,000 or so clones, around nine tenths of them seen just once; the ten biggest clones take up over 0.15%. Sample: unstimulated CD4+ T cells sorted from spleen or lymph node cells, taken before intestinal transplant. The receptors were sampled from a human donor who received an intestinal transplant.

The table lists this clone with a count of one. The chain couples TRBV19 to TRBJ2-7, with D maybe TRBD1 (6 bases). The ends were cut back, 3 bases at V and 11 bases at J, with 11 bases in the middle. This CDR3 spans 11 amino acids. CDR1 LNHDA and CDR2 SQIVND come from the germline V gene (reference sequence). The chain's CDR3 is CASSMGARKYF. The CDR3, as DNA: TGTGCCAGTAGTATGGGGGCCAGGAAGTACTTC.

The chain carries TRBV29-1 and TRBJ2-7; 7 bases align to TRBD1. The CDR3 has 12 residues. Germline V lookup: CDR1 SQVTM, CDR2 ANQGSEA. Losses at the gene ends were 8 bases for V and 3 bases for J; bases not matched to a gene: 7. The CDR3 DNA is TGCAGCTTTACGACAGGGAGCTACGAGCAGTACTTC. This encodes CSFTTGSYEQYF.

This clone was seen only a few times. The sample contains more than one DNA sequence encoding this CDR3. This rearrangement joins TRBV6-5 to TRBJ1-2; the D gene is possibly TRBD1 (6 bases). Between the trimmed V and J ends, which lost 2 bases and 2 bases, there was a span of 6 bases. CDR1 is MNHEY, CDR2 SVGAGI, per germline. The CDR3 is made up of 13 amino acids. In DNA, the CDR3 is TGTGCCAGCAGTTACGACAGGAACTATGGCTACACCTTC. Its protein is CASSYDRNYGYTF.

The DNA of the CDR3 is TGTGCCAGCAGTTCACCGACTAGCGGGCGGGTTGAGCAGTTCTTC. Its protein is CASSSPTSGRVEQFF. The chain recombines TRBV6-6 with TRBJ2-1, with TRBD2 matching over 10 bases. Trimming cost V 4 bases and J 9 bases; bases outside gene matches: 9. The germline CDR1 and CDR2 sequences are MNHNY and SVGAGI (reference sequence). This CDR3 is built from 15 residues.

The V and J genes are TRBV7-9 and TRBJ1-1, with 7 nucleotides matching TRBD1. Germline CDR1 is SEHNR and CDR2 is FQNEAQ (reference sequence). There are 15 residues in the CDR3. The V and J ends lost 6 bases and 1 base, in that order; junction bases with no gene match: 8. This chain's CDR3 is CASSRSGTENTEAFF. Written as DNA, the CDR3 is TGTGCCAGCAGTAGATCCGGGACAGAGAACACTGAAGCTTTCTTT. Based on the CDR3 plus reference TRBV7-9 and TRBJ1-1, the full variable domain is DTGVSQNPRHKITKRGQNVTFRCDPISEHNRLYWYRQTLGQGPEFLTYFQNEAQLEKSRLLSDRFSAERPKGSFSTLEIQRTEQGDSAMYLCASSRSGTENTEAFFGQGTRLTVV.

This chain joins TRBV19 and TRBJ2-7, with a weak D call TRBD2 (5 bases). This CDR3 comprises 12 residues. The germline V gene has CDR1 LNHDA and CDR2 SQIVND (reference sequence). The germline V and J ends were trimmed by 3 bases and 4 bases, with 7 bases remaining between them. The CDR3 sequence: CASSIRGYEQYF. The CDR3 nucleotides read TGTGCCAGTAGTATTCGAGGGTACGAGCAGTACTTC.

CDR3 in DNA: TGTGCCAGCAGTGAATCGACAGGGAGTGAGACCCAGTACTTC. Protein product: CASSESTGSETQYF. The J gene is TRBJ2-5, the V gene TRBV2, with 7 bases matching TRBD1. Germline V gene lookup returns CDR1 SNHLY and CDR2 FYNNEI. The ends lost 2 bases at V and 5 bases at J; junction bases unmatched: 5. The CDR3 loop spans 14 amino acids.

V is TRBV18 and J is TRBJ2-7; tentatively, D is TRBD1 (6 bases). The CDR3 loop spans 12 amino acids. V shed 4 bases and J shed 5 bases, with 9 bases lying between them. Looked up from germline, CDR1 is KGHSH and CDR2 is LQKENI. The CDR3 here is CASSQNRDEQYF. As DNA, the CDR3 is TGTGCCAGCTCACAAAACAGGGACGAGCAGTACTTC.

This rearrangement joins TRBV5-8 to TRBJ2-5, with D possibly being TRBD1 (6 bases). CDR1 and CDR2 (germline): SGHTS, YDEGEE. The CDR3 covers 13 residues. Trimming cost V 5 bases and J 5 bases, with 13 bases left between them. The DNA for the CDR3 is TGTGCCAGCAGTTACAGGGCCGAGGAGACCCAGTACTTC. The encoded protein is CASSYRAEETQYF.

The chain combines TRBV5-4 with TRBJ2-3; 15 positions agree with TRBD2. The CDR3 has 17 amino acids. From germline, CDR1 is SGHNT and CDR2 YYREEE (reference sequence). The J segment lost 6 bases and the V segment lost 4 bases, leaving 9 bases of the junction unmatched. The CDR3 loop reads CASSAGLAGGPGDTQYF. The CDR3 bases are TGTGCCAGCAGCGCCGGACTAGCGGGAGGGCCTGGGGATACGCAGTATTTT.

The chain uses TRBV10-3 and TRBJ2-1, with 9 nucleotides matching TRBD2. After removal of 5 bases from V and 0 bases from J, the junction contained 5 bases not matched to a gene. The CDR3 sequence is 16 residues long. The germline V gene encodes CDR1 ENHRY and CDR2 SYGVKD. The CDR3 region has the DNA TGTGCCATCAGTCCCCTAGCGGGATCCTCCTACAATGAGCAGTTCTTC. Its protein is CAISPLAGSSYNEQFF.

The V gene is TRBV2, the J gene TRBJ2-1; TRBD2 aligns across 10 bases. Germline values: CDR1 SNHLY, CDR2 FYNNEI. The CDR3 consists of 15 residues. The V segment lost 7 bases and the J segment 5 bases; nucleotides outside the gene matches: 8. The CDR3, as DNA: TGTGCCAGCACCCAACTAGCGGGGAAAAACAATGAGCAGTTCTTC. Translation: CASTQLAGKNNEQFF.

The chain has TRBV9 and TRBJ2-1, with 7 positions matching TRBD1. The J segment lost 9 bases and the V segment lost 0 bases, leaving 3 bases of the junction unmatched. The CDR3 is 13 amino acids. Germline CDR1 reads SGDLS; CDR2 reads YYNGEE. Written as DNA, the CDR3 is TGTGCCAGCAGCGTAGCCCCAGGGGGTGAGCAGTTCTTC. Its protein is CASSVAPGGEQFF.